These 27 T cell receptor beta chains were sequenced from one sample in a study of blood T cell repertoires in COVID-19. Method: immunoSEQ multiplex PCR; TCRdb's copy keeps in-frame clones and lacks some. The sample has about 370,000 clones, roughly nine tenths seen once; the top ten hold roughly 1%. Sequenced material: PBMCs or T cells enriched from blood (not recorded which). The receptors here all came from a man between 18 and 35 years old who had recovered from COVID-19.

The chain couples TRBV19 to TRBJ2-7, with D perhaps matching TRBD2 (6 bases). Per germline, CDR1 LNHDA and CDR2 SQIVND (reference sequence). V was pared by 4 bases and J by 0 bases, with 7 bases between. This CDR3 is built from 13 residues. In nucleotides, the CDR3 is TGTGCCAGTAGTAGGGACTTCTCCTACGAGCAGTACTTC. Translating it yields CASSRDFSYEQYF.

The sample holds one count of this clone. This chain joins TRBV9 and TRBJ1-5; D remains unclear. Trimming took off 5 bases at V and 2 bases at J, with 14 bases between the two ends. Germline V gene sequence: CDR1 SGDLS, CDR2 YYNGEE. This CDR3 is 15 amino acids long. Written as DNA, the CDR3 is TGTGCCAGCAGTGAAAGTGGGGAGGGCAATCAGCCCCAGCATTTT. Amino acids: CASSESGEGNQPQHF.

The chain links TRBV10-1 to TRBJ2-1; D is unclear. The ends were cut back, 4 bases at V and 8 bases at J, with 9 bases in the middle. CDR1 WNHNN and CDR2 SYGVQD come from the germline V gene (reference sequence). CDR3 size: 12 residues. In DNA form, the CDR3 reads TGCGCCAGCAGTGGGTCAGCTGATGAGCAGTTCTTC. Protein product: CASSGSADEQFF.

This clone was picked up one time. J is TRBJ2-2 and V is TRBV6-5; the D is unclear. Trimming left V 10 bases short and J 1 base short, with 13 bases between. Germline V gene data show CDR1 as MNHEY and CDR2 as SVGAGI. The CDR3 length is 14 residues. The DNA of the CDR3 is TGTGCCACAGAACCACAGAGGAACACCGGGGAGCTGTTTTTT. Protein: CATEPQRNTGELFF.

The chain combines TRBV6-5 with TRBJ1-5, with 8 bases identical to TRBD1. CDR1 and CDR2 from the germline V gene are MNHEY and SVGAGI. The CDR3 covers 15 residues. The J segment lost 4 bases and the V segment lost 5 bases, leaving 7 bases of the junction unmatched. CDR3 sequence: CASSPRGQVNQPQHF. CDR3 DNA sequence: TGTGCCAGCAGTCCAAGGGGACAGGTGAATCAGCCCCAGCATTTT.

The J gene is TRBJ1-5, the V gene TRBV7-6, with 7 nucleotides matching TRBD1. The CDR3 is made up of 14 amino acids. Germline V gene lookup returns CDR1 SGHVS and CDR2 FNYEAQ. After removal of 2 bases from V and 6 bases from J, the junction contained 4 bases not matched to a gene. CDR3 amino acids: CASSLSAGGQPQHF. The DNA of the CDR3 is TGTGCCAGCAGCTTATCGGCAGGGGGTCAGCCCCAGCATTTT.

The rearrangement uses TRBV7-9 and TRBJ1-1, with D perhaps TRBD1 (5 bases). Germline V gives CDR1 SEHNR, CDR2 FQNEAQ (reference sequence). The germline V and J ends were trimmed by 0 bases and 5 bases, with 13 bases remaining between them. The CDR3 consists of 15 residues. The CDR3 DNA is TGTGCCAGCAGCTTAGCGAGTAGGGGCCGGACTGAAGCTTTCTTT. Encoded protein: CASSLASRGRTEAFF.

This sequence joins TRBV6-1 and TRBJ2-5; 7 bases fit TRBD2. The germline V gene has CDR1 MNHNS and CDR2 SASEGT. CDR3 length: 15 residues. With V trimmed by 7 bases and J by 5 bases, 13 bases remained unmatched. DNA of the CDR3: TGTGCCAGCAACCCTCCGGGAGGTGGGAGGGAGACCCAGTACTTC. Amino acids: CASNPPGGGRETQYF.

In nucleotides, the CDR3 is TGCGCCAGCAGCTTGGGCTCCCTAGCGGGGAGGTCTGGTGAGCAGTTCTTC. Protein sequence: CASSLGSLAGRSGEQFF. The V and J genes are TRBV5-1 and TRBJ2-1, with TRBD2 matching 9 bases. The CDR3 covers 17 residues. In germline, CDR1 is SGHRS, CDR2 YFSETQ. J lost 9 bases, V lost 0 bases, and 13 bases had no gene match.

The genes are TRBV18 and TRBJ2-3, with TRBD1 identical over 7 bases. V shed 0 bases, J shed 5 bases, and the junction held 14 bases outside the gene matches. The CDR3 is made up of 18 amino acids. Germline V lookup: CDR1 KGHSH, CDR2 LQKENI. In nucleotides, the CDR3 is TGTGCCAGCTCACCACCGCTCGCGAAGAGGGGGCGAGGAGATACGCAGTATTTT. As protein: CASSPPLAKRGRGDTQYF.

The chain has TRBV27 and TRBJ2-1; maybe TRBD2 (6 bases). CDR3 length: 14 residues. Germline lookup yields CDR1 MNHEY and CDR2 SMNVEV (reference sequence). The V end was cut by 7 bases, the J end by 1 base, with 11 bases between. In DNA, the CDR3 is TGTGCCAGCACCGGGGGTGGTTCCTACAATGAGCAGTTCTTC. Residues: CASTGGGSYNEQFF.

The V call is TRBV7-8, the J call TRBJ1-2, with D perhaps matching TRBD1 (6 bases). From germline, CDR1 is SGHVS and CDR2 FQNEAQ. The germline V and J ends were trimmed by 1 base and 2 bases, with 11 bases remaining between them. The CDR3 runs 15 residues. CDR3 in DNA: TGTGCCAGCAGCTTAGACCCAGGGGCGAACTATGGCTACACCTTC. As protein: CASSLDPGANYGYTF.

This clone was observed a single time. The chain employs TRBV6-5 and TRBJ1-2; the match to TRBD1 covers 7 bases. V lost 7 bases, J lost 2 bases, and 10 bases stayed unmatched. The germline V gene has CDR1 MNHEY and CDR2 SVGAGI. The CDR3 is 15 amino acids. The DNA for the CDR3 is TGTGCCAGCAAGATTCACCGGGACAGAAACTATGGCTACACCTTC. It yields the protein CASKIHRDRNYGYTF.

The chain links TRBV12-3 or TRBV12-4 to TRBJ1-3; D possibly corresponds to TRBD1 (6 bases). The CDR3 runs to 12 residues. Between the trimmed V and J ends, which lost 11 bases and 11 bases, there was a span of 19 bases. CDR3 in amino acids: CAGRQETNAIYF. CDR3 DNA: TGTGCCGGAAGACAGGAAACTAACGCCATATATTTT.

This CDR3 reads CASRPSVRGGGYTF. As DNA, the CDR3 is TGTGCCAGCAGACCGAGCGTTCGGGGAGGAGGCTACACCTTC. The rearrangement uses TRBV6-5 and TRBJ1-2; D remains unclear. The CDR3 runs to 14 residues. Trimming shortened V by 6 bases and J by 8 bases, and 19 bases separated the two germline ends. Germline-derived CDR1 and CDR2 are MNHEY and SVGAGI.

The genes are TRBV28 and TRBJ2-7; a possible D gene is TRBD2 (6 bases). The CDR3 is 13 amino acids. Between the trimmed V and J ends, which lost 7 bases and 2 bases, there was a span of 12 bases. The V gene's germline CDR1 is MDHEN and CDR2 SYDVKM. This CDR3 reads CASNGSPTYEQYF. The CDR3 DNA sequence: TGTGCCAGCAACGGGAGCCCTACCTACGAGCAGTACTTC.

This clone has just one count. This CDR3 is also generated by other DNA sequences in the sample. V and J are TRBV19 and TRBJ1-5, with 8 bases matching TRBD1. The CDR3 is 13 residues long. Germline V gene data show CDR1 as LNHDA and CDR2 as SQIVND (reference sequence). V lost 6 bases to trimming and J lost 2 bases; unmatched junction nucleotides: 0. CDR3 loop: CASRDRGNQPQHF. The CDR3 coding sequence is TGTGCCAGTAGGGACAGGGGCAATCAGCCCCAGCATTTT.

J is TRBJ2-7 and V is TRBV4-3, with D perhaps matching TRBD2 (6 bases). Germline V lookup: CDR1 LGHNA, CDR2 YSLEER. Between the trimmed V and J ends, which lost 2 bases and 7 bases, there was a span of 15 bases. This CDR3 comprises 14 residues. CDR3 protein: CASSQTPWGREQYF. CDR3 nucleotide sequence: TGCGCCAGCAGCCAAACCCCTTGGGGGAGGGAGCAGTACTTC.

Here the CDR3 DNA reads TGTGCCAGCAGCGTAGGGGAGGAGGTCTATTACTCCTACGAGCAGTACTTC. It codes for CASSVGEEVYYSYEQYF. This chain links TRBV9 with TRBJ2-7; D is perhaps TRBD2 (6 bases). V shed 0 bases and J shed 0 bases, with 16 bases lying between them. The CDR3 totals 17 residues. Per germline, CDR1 SGDLS and CDR2 YYNGEE.

The chain links TRBV5-4 to TRBJ2-7, with D perhaps TRBD2 (6 bases). CDR1 is SGHNT, CDR2 YYREEE, per germline (reference sequence). The CDR3 spans 14 residues. V lost 6 bases and J lost 7, with 20 bases in between. Here the CDR3 reads CASTIEGSRGEQYF. CDR3 coding DNA: TGTGCCAGCACCATAGAGGGGAGCCGGGGGGAGCAGTACTTC.

This chain links TRBV20-1 with TRBJ1-3; unclear D gene. This CDR3 is built from 14 residues. V was trimmed by 3 bases and J by 2 bases, leaving 11 bases between them. Germline V lookup: CDR1 DFQATT, CDR2 SNEGSKA (reference sequence). CDR3 in amino acids: CSASGRFAGNTIYF. In DNA, the CDR3 is TGCAGTGCTAGTGGGCGGTTCGCTGGAAACACCATATATTTT.

The chain recombines TRBV5-1 with TRBJ2-7; D not certain. CDR1 is SGHRS, CDR2 YFSETQ, per germline. With 0 bases removed from V and 3 bases from J, the gap between germline ends came to 7 bases. CDR3 length: 13 residues. CDR3 sequence reads: CASSLAYSYEQYF. CDR3 sequence (DNA): TGCGCCAGCAGCTTGGCCTACAGCTACGAGCAGTACTTC.

This clone appeared once. The chain carries TRBV7-7 and TRBJ2-7, with TRBD2 identical over 8 bases. Looked up from germline, CDR1 is SSHAT and CDR2 is FNYEAQ (reference sequence). The V gene end was trimmed by 2 bases and the J gene end by 0 bases; junction bases not matched to a gene: 3. This CDR3 region has 15 residues. The CDR3 loop reads CASSLTAGASYEQYF. The CDR3 DNA sequence: TGTGCCAGCAGCTTAACAGCGGGGGCCTCCTACGAGCAGTACTTC.

The rearrangement links TRBV25-1 to TRBJ2-2, with no clear D. The germline V and J ends were trimmed by 4 bases and 2 bases, with 8 bases remaining between them. CDR1 and CDR2 (germline): MGHDK, SYGVNS. The CDR3 runs to 14 residues. The CDR3 bases are TGTGCCAGCAGTGTTGAACAAAACACCGGGGAGCTGTTTTTT. It encodes CASSVEQNTGELFF. Variable domain in full (rest from reference TRBV25-1 and TRBJ2-2): EADIYQTPRYLVIGTGKKITLECSQTMGHDKMYWYQQDPGMELHLIHYSYGVNSTEKGDLSSESTVSRIRTEHFPLTLESARPSHTSQYLCASSVEQNTGELFFGEGSRLTVL.

The genes are TRBV2 and TRBJ2-1; 10 nucleotides agree with TRBD2. The germline CDR1 and CDR2 sequences are SNHLY and FYNNEI. V was pared by 2 bases and J by 7 bases, with 8 bases of the junction left unmatched. This CDR3 contains 16 residues. The CDR3, as DNA: TGTGCCAGCAGTGAAAGGCGGGGACTAGCGTTTAATGAGCAGTTCTTC. It is translated as CASSERRGLAFNEQFF.

V usage is TRBV28 and J usage is TRBJ2-7; 7 bases are a match to TRBD1. In germline, CDR1 is MDHEN, CDR2 SYDVKM. This CDR3 has 14 amino acids. V lost 2 bases and J lost 2; bases outside the gene matches: 3. CDR3 residues: CASSLGTVTYEQYF. The CDR3 nucleotides are TGTGCCAGCAGTTTAGGGACAGTTACCTACGAGCAGTACTTC.

J is TRBJ1-6 and V is TRBV6-5, with a weak D call TRBD1 (5 bases). V lost 0 bases, J lost 3 bases, and 9 bases lay in between. The CDR3 loop spans 16 amino acids. CDR1 and CDR2 from the germline V gene are MNHEY and SVGAGI. CDR3 nucleotide sequence: TGTGCCAGCAGTTACTCGGAAGGGGTCTATAATTCACCCCTCCACTTT. Protein sequence: CASSYSEGVYNSPLHF.